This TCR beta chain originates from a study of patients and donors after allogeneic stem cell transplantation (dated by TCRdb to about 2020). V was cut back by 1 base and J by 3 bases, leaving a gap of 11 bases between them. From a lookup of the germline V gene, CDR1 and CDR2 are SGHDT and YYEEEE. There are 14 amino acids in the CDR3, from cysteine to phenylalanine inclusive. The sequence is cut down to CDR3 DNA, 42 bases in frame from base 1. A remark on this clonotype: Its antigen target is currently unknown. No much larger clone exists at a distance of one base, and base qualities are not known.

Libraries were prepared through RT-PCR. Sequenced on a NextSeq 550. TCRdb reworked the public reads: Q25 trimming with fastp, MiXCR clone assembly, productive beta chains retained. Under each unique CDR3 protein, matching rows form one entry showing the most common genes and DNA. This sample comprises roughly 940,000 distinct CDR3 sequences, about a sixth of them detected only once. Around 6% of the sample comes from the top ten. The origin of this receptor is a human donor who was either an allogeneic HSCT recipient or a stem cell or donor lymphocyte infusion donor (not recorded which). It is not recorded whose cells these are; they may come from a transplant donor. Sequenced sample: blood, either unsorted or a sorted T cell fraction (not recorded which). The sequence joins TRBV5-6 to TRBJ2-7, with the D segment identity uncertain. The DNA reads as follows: TGTGCCAGCAGCTTGAACCCAGGACGCTACGAGCAGTACTTC. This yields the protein CASSLNPGRYEQYF.